This T cell receptor beta chain emerged from a study of spatial heterogeneity in lung cancer. Overall study context: Beta-chain sequences were consistently detected more often than alpha-chain sequences. Study-wide points: The study found ubiquitous expanded tumor TCRs in blood more at resection than follow-up.

This clonotype was detected only a few times. Its target is not known. TCR cDNA molecules each carried a unique molecular identifier. Using its own MiXCR run on the 5' RACE reads, TCRdb lists one record per CDR3 protein. The top ten hold over 5.5% of the sample, which has 60,000 to 90,000 distinct CDR3 sequences, about an eighth seen once. Time point noted: sample taken at primary tumor resection. Whole RNA, isolated from tumor, nontumor lung or frozen PBMC, was sequenced without prior sorting. Just over 70 TRACERx patients with early, untreated non-small cell lung cancer donated samples. Germline loops: CDR1 DFQATT, CDR2 SNEGSKA (reference sequence). The ends were cut back, 5 bases at V and 1 base at J, with 11 bases in the middle. This CDR3 has 13 residues.

The sequence was obtained from a male donor with early-stage non-small cell lung cancer. The sequenced sample was PBMCs, obtained at surgery. The rearrangement uses TRBV20-1 and TRBJ1-1; a weak D match, TRBD1 (5 bases). This chain's CDR3 is CSAGGGQNTEAFF. The CDR3 bases are TGCAGTGCTGGAGGCGGACAGAACACTGAAGCTTTCTTT.